This T cell receptor (beta chain) was captured by sequencing in a study of response to subunit inactivated influenza vaccine. V was pared by 3 bases and J by 5 bases, with 21 bases between. Germline V gene sequence: CDR1 KGHDR, CDR2 SFDVKD. The CDR3 contains 18 residues. A word on this clonotype: What it recognizes is unknown.

TCRdb ran MiXCR on the RT-PCR reads and lists one entry per CDR3 protein. Of 430,000 or so distinct CDR3 sequences listed, approximately 11% were seen once; the top ten hold 12%. Whole-study results and caveats: The authors offered the suggestion that each seasonal influenza vaccination recruits few new T cells.

The sequences come from PBMCs from blood, collected about 40 days after vaccination. The clonotype was recovered from a man aged 50 to 59 who received an inactivated influenza vaccine. V is TRBV24-1 and J is TRBJ2-2; D gene ambiguous. CDR3 in amino acids: CATSDRKGRSIGTGELFF. The CDR3 DNA reads as TGTGCCACCAGTGATCGTAAGGGTCGGTCAATCGGGACCGGGGAGCTGTTTTTT.